This entry lists 10 T cell receptor beta chains sequenced from one sample in a study of T cells after yellow fever vaccination. TCRdb independently ran MiXCR on the 5' RACE reads; one entry per CDR3 protein. The data contain 620,000 or so distinct CDR3 sequences, about a sixth of them singletons. The sample in question was PBMCs, obtained about 5 days after the first yellow fever vaccination. These receptors were obtained from a man aged 18 to 29 who received the YFV17D yellow fever vaccine.

This clonotype occurred many times. V usage is TRBV11-2 and J usage is TRBJ2-3, with D tentatively TRBD1 (6 bases). The CDR3 has 14 amino acids. The germline V and J ends were trimmed by 1 base and 6 bases, with 11 bases remaining between them. Germline CDR1 reads SGHAT; CDR2 reads FQNNGV. The CDR3 spells CASSLAGVSDTQYF. CDR3 DNA sequence: TGTGCCAGCAGCTTAGCAGGGGTATCTGATACGCAGTATTTT.

This clonotype was detected a few times. This sequence joins TRBV20-1 and TRBJ2-1; 9 bases match TRBD2. Germline CDR1 is DFQATT and CDR2 is SNEGSKA (reference sequence). J was trimmed by 8 bases and V by 3 bases; bases with no gene match: 8. CDR3 length: 14 amino acids. This CDR3 is CSARFFAGGHEQFF. The CDR3 nucleotides are TGCAGTGCTAGGTTCTTCGCGGGGGGGCATGAGCAGTTCTTC.

The table lists this clonotype with a count of one. This chain joins TRBV28 and TRBJ1-5; D unclear. Trimming removed 6 bases from V and 6 bases from J, with 6 bases in between. The CDR3 sequence is 11 residues long. The germline gives CDR1 MDHEN, CDR2 SYDVKM. DNA of the CDR3: TGTGCCAGCAGCCGGAGTCAGCCCCAGCATTTT. It specifies CASSRSQPQHF.

This clonotype came up a few times. The rearrangement joins TRBV28 to TRBJ2-6; TRBD2 is a possible D gene (6 bases). CDR1 is MDHEN and CDR2 is SYDVKM in the germline V gene. V was cut by 9 bases and J by 4 bases, with 16 bases left in between. CDR3 size: 15 residues. The CDR3: CASRSDYWGANVLTF. The CDR3 DNA sequence: TGTGCCAGTAGATCGGACTACTGGGGGGCCAACGTCCTGACTTTC.

The chain has TRBV6-2 or TRBV6-3 and TRBJ2-7; 12 bases are a match to TRBD2. The CDR3 is 16 amino acids. Germline V gives CDR1 MNHEY, CDR2 SVGEGT. The J segment lost 0 bases and the V segment lost 2 bases, leaving 2 bases of the junction unmatched. The chain's CDR3 is CASSYPTSGGSYEQYV. The CDR3 DNA follows: TGTGCCAGCAGTTACCCGACTAGCGGGGGCTCCTACGAGCAGTACGTC.

V is TRBV21-1 and J is TRBJ2-7; the tabulated D call, TRBD2, remains unverified against the DNA. TRBV21-1 corresponds to a pseudogene. The CDR3 spans 14 residues. The chain's CDR3 is CASPPEGLGHEQYV. The CDR3 nucleotides are TGTGCCAGTCCCCCCGAGGGCCTGGGCCACGAGCAGTACGTC.

This clonotype appeared a few times. This sequence joins TRBV4-3 and TRBJ2-6; D gene uncertain. This CDR3 region has 16 residues. Germline V gene lookup returns CDR1 LGHNA and CDR2 YSLEER. V gave up 2 bases and J gave up 0 bases, with 8 bases separating them. The CDR3 sequence: CASSQSSVSGANVLTF. As DNA, the CDR3 is TGCGCCAGCAGCCAATCTTCAGTCTCTGGGGCCAACGTCCTGACTTTC.

CDR3 in amino acids: CASSLVVGGHGELFF. For the CDR3, the DNA is TGTGCCAGCAGCTTAGTTGTGGGGGGCCACGGGGAGCTGTTTTTT. J is TRBJ2-2 and V is TRBV7-2; possibly TRBD1 or TRBD2 for D (6 bases each). V gave up 1 base and J gave up 7 bases, with 13 bases separating them. The CDR3 has 15 amino acids. Germline V gene data show CDR1 as SGHTA and CDR2 as FQGNSA.

This clonotype was counted a few times. The rearrangement joins TRBV11-2 to TRBJ2-2; perhaps TRBD1 as D (6 bases). The CDR3 loop spans 15 amino acids. V shed 5 bases and J shed 6 bases, with 16 bases lying between them. Per germline, CDR1 SGHAT and CDR2 FQNNGV. Here the CDR3 reads CASSPNQGIAGELFF. The CDR3 bases are TGTGCCAGCAGCCCGAATCAGGGGATCGCCGGGGAGCTGTTTTTT.

This sequence joins TRBV7-9 and TRBJ2-1, with D possibly being TRBD1 (6 bases). The germline CDR1 and CDR2 sequences are SEHNR and FQNEAQ (reference sequence). V was trimmed by 4 bases and J by 15 bases, leaving 13 bases between them. The CDR3 extends over 11 amino acids. The CDR3 reads CASSSLGGAFF. The DNA of the CDR3 is TGTGCCAGCAGCTCGTTAGGGGGTGCGTTCTTC.